This T cell receptor (beta chain) comes out of a study of long-term antiretroviral therapy in people with HIV. Study as a whole: First collections came about a decade before the 2015 immediate-ART recommendation. Regarding the study as a whole: Relative to transplant donor controls, diversity remained lower despite increasing after ART.

Every single participant having HIV got treatment inside the United States. The immunoSEQ assay was v3.0, run at survey level. Generated by immunoSEQ multiplex PCR, the TCRdb table keeps only in-frame clones and is missing some. The sample records some 21,000 clones, approximately 76% being singletons. For this clone: Its antigen is still unknown.

The V end was cut by 8 bases, the J end by 0 bases, with 13 bases between. CDR1 and CDR2 (germline): MNHNY, SVGAGI (reference sequence). The CDR3 is 14 amino acids. The sequenced sample was unsorted PBMCs, obtained approximately 1.8 years before starting antiretroviral therapy. The clonotype was recovered from a woman in her 40s with HIV. This chain links TRBV6-6 with TRBJ1-1; D is perhaps TRBD1 (6 bases). The CDR3 here is CASGPDRLNTEAFF. The CDR3 bases are TGTGCCAGCGGGCCGGACAGATTGAACACTGAAGCTTTCTTT.